What follows are 15 T cell receptor beta chains derived from one specimen sequenced in a study of cytomegalovirus exposure and HLA in healthy donors. 60 Vbeta and 13 Jbeta primers were used in PCR. The data were produced by immunoSEQ multiplex PCR, yet TCRdb's version contains in-frame clones alone and is incomplete. This table has 46,000 or so clones, 63% appearing once. Material: PBMCs. These receptors all come from a man aged 55 to 70 in good health and CMV-seropositive.

This clone was detected only a few times. This sequence joins TRBV28 and TRBJ2-6; perhaps TRBD2 as D (5 bases). The ends were cut back, 5 bases at V and 1 base at J, with 9 bases in the middle. CDR1 is MDHEN, CDR2 SYDVKM, per germline. This CDR3 has 15 amino acids. The CDR3 is CASSEGTSGANVLTF. In DNA, the CDR3 is TGTGCCAGCAGTGAGGGCACGTCTGGGGCCAACGTCCTGACTTTC.

This chain connects TRBV7-9 to TRBJ1-5, with 10 bases matching TRBD1. Germline V gene sequence: CDR1 SEHNR, CDR2 FQNEAQ (reference sequence). This CDR3 is 18 amino acids long. V lost 5 bases, J lost 0 bases, and 10 bases stayed unmatched. CDR3: CASSLGTGASNSNQPQHF. The CDR3, as DNA: TGTGCCAGCAGCCTTGGGACAGGGGCGAGCAATAGCAATCAGCCCCAGCATTTT.

This clone was recorded a few times. The chain has TRBV5-1 and TRBJ1-6; D perhaps matches TRBD1 (5 bases). CDR1 and CDR2 from the germline V gene are SGHRS and YFSETQ. This CDR3 has 15 residues. V lost 0 bases and J 3 bases, leaving 7 bases between the germline ends. CDR3 amino acids: CASSLGGDYNSPLHF. The DNA of the CDR3 is TGCGCCAGCAGCTTGGGGGGGGACTATAATTCACCCCTCCACTTT.

This CDR3 is CASQQSGGTDTQYF. CDR3 DNA: TGTGCCAGCCAACAAAGTGGAGGGACAGATACGCAGTATTTT. The chain joins TRBV14 to TRBJ2-3, with D possibly TRBD2 on 6 matching bases. The germline V gene has CDR1 SGHDN and CDR2 FVKESK. The V end was cut by 8 bases, the J end by 3 bases, with 15 bases between. The CDR3 spans 14 residues. The variable domain in full, with the rest retrieved from reference TRBV14 and TRBJ2-3, is EAGVTQFPSHSVIEKGQTVTLRCDPISGHDNLYWYRRVMGKEIKFLLHFVKESKQDESGMPNNRFLAERTGGTYSTLKVQPAELEDSGVYFCASQQSGGTDTQYFGPGTRLTVL.

CDR3 loop: CASSVGLAGTTFYNEQFF. CDR3 nucleotides: TGTGCCAGCAGCGTCGGATTGGCCGGGACTACCTTCTACAATGAGCAGTTCTTC. This chain links TRBV9 with TRBJ2-1, with 7 nucleotides matching TRBD2. CDR3 size: 18 residues. After removal of 2 bases from V and 3 bases from J, the junction contained 14 bases not matched to a gene. Germline assignment: CDR1 SGDLS and CDR2 YYNGEE.

This clone was picked up a small number of times. This chain connects TRBV7-9 to TRBJ2-7; 10 bases are a match to TRBD1. Germline loops: CDR1 SEHNR, CDR2 FQNEAQ (reference sequence). The CDR3 has 13 residues. V lost 5 bases, J lost 5 bases, and 3 bases stayed unmatched. The CDR3 protein is CASSLGTGDEQYF. DNA of the CDR3: TGTGCCAGCAGCCTTGGGACAGGGGACGAGCAGTACTTC.

The rearrangement joins TRBV5-5 to TRBJ1-4; D gene ambiguous. Germline V CDR1 and CDR2: SGHKS, YYEKEE (reference sequence). Trimming left V 3 bases short and J 8 bases short, with 20 bases between. The CDR3 length is 16 residues. The CDR3 DNA reads TGTGCCAGCAGCTCTAGGGTCGGGAGGGTAGAGGAAAAACTGTTTTTT. It encodes CASSSRVGRVEEKLFF.

V and J are TRBV5-5 and TRBJ1-5; 8 nucleotides agree with TRBD1. CDR3 size: 15 residues. CDR1 is SGHKS, CDR2 YYEKEE, per germline (reference sequence). V was clipped by 3 bases and J by 1 base; unmatched bases: 3. CDR3 sequence reads: CASSSQGGSNQPQHF. CDR3 in DNA: TGTGCCAGCAGCTCACAGGGGGGCAGCAATCAGCCCCAGCATTTT. Complete variable domain (other parts from reference TRBV5-5 and TRBJ1-5): DAGVTQSPTHLIKTRGQQVTLRCSPISGHKSVSWYQQVLGQGPQFIFQYYEKEERGRGNFPDRFSARQFPNYSSELNVNALLLGDSALYLCASSSQGGSNQPQHFGDGTRLSIL.

This clone appeared a single time. The rearrangement joins TRBV6-6 to TRBJ2-5; 9 bases map to TRBD2. V shed 1 base, J shed 1 base, and the junction held 4 bases outside the gene matches. There are 16 residues in the CDR3. Germline V gene sequence: CDR1 MNHNY, CDR2 SVGAGI (reference sequence). In nucleotides, the CDR3 is TGTGCCAGCAGTTACTACCGGACTAGCGTCCAAGAGACCCAGTACTTC. Its protein is CASSYYRTSVQETQYF.

The chain joins TRBV6-5 to TRBJ2-1, with 10 bases aligning to TRBD2. In germline, CDR1 is MNHEY, CDR2 SVGAGI. Losses at the gene ends were 2 bases for V and 8 bases for J; bases not matched to a gene: 3. The CDR3 length is 14 residues. The CDR3 protein is CASSYASGRDEQFF. CDR3 nucleotide sequence: TGTGCCAGCAGTTACGCTAGCGGGAGAGATGAGCAGTTCTTC.

This clone was counted a few times. This chain uses TRBV2 with TRBJ2-2; possible D gene TRBD1, 6 bases. CDR3 length: 13 amino acids. Germline lookup yields CDR1 SNHLY and CDR2 FYNNEI. V lost 8 bases to trimming and J lost 5 bases, with 12 bases between them. CDR3 in DNA: TGTGCCAGCCCAGGGGCCAGAACCGGGGAGCTGTTTTTT. Translated, it gives CASPGARTGELFF.

The chain links TRBV25-1 to TRBJ1-2, with D tentatively TRBD1 (6 bases). V lost 6 bases and J 4 bases, leaving 24 bases between the germline ends. CDR3 length: 17 residues. Germline-derived CDR1 and CDR2 are MGHDK and SYGVNS. CDR3 amino acids: CASRGQTGSGVSYGYTF. The CDR3 DNA reads TGTGCCAGCAGAGGACAGACGGGCAGTGGGGTTAGCTATGGCTACACCTTC.

The genes are TRBV29-1 and TRBJ2-1; TRBD2 agrees at 7 bases. In germline, CDR1 is SQVTM, CDR2 ANQGSEA. V trimming: 3 bases; J trimming: 2 bases; junction bases outside the gene matches: 4. The CDR3 runs to 14 residues. CDR3 nucleotides: TGCAGCGTTGAGGGCGGGGGAACCTACAATGAGCAGTTCTTC. It yields the protein CSVEGGGTYNEQFF.

This clone was recorded once. This chain links TRBV5-4 with TRBJ1-3; 10 bases are a match to TRBD1. Germline CDR1 SGHNT, CDR2 YYREEE (reference sequence). V shed 2 bases, J shed 6 bases, and the junction held 8 bases outside the gene matches. CDR3 length equals 16 residues. This CDR3 reads CASSFPGQGVANTIYF. In nucleotides, the CDR3 is TGTGCCAGCAGCTTTCCTGGACAGGGGGTCGCAAACACCATATATTTT.

The CDR3 loop reads CASSLAATTVLGQQETQYF. The CDR3 DNA reads as TGCGCCAGCAGCTTGGCCGCGACTACGGTTCTTGGACAGCAAGAGACCCAGTACTTC. The rearrangement links TRBV5-1 to TRBJ2-5, with D maybe TRBD1 (6 bases). The V gene's germline CDR1 is SGHRS and CDR2 YFSETQ. The length of the CDR3 is 19 residues. V was clipped by 0 bases and J by 2 bases, with 23 bases between them.